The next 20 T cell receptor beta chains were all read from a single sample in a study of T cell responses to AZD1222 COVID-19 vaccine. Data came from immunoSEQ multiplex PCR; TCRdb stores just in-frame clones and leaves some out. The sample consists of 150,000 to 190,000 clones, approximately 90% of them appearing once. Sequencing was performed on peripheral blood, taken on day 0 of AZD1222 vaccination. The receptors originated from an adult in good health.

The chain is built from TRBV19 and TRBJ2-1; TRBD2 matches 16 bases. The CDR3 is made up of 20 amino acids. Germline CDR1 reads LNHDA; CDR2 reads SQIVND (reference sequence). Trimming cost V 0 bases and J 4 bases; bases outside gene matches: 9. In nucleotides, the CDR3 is TGTGCCAGTAGTATAGATTCCCCGGGACTAGCGGGAGGGAGGTACAATGAGCAGTTCTTC. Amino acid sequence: CASSIDSPGLAGGRYNEQFF.

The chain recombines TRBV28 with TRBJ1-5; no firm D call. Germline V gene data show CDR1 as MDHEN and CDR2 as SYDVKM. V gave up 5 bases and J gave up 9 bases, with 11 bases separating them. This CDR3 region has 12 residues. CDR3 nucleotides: TGTGCCAGCAGTCCGACTTTGGGGCCCCAGCATTTT. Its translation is CASSPTLGPQHF.

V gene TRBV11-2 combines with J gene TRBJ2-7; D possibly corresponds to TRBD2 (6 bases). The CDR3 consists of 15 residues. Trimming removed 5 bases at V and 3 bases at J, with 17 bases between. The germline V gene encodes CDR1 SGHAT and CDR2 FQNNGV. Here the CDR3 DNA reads TGTGCCAGCAGCCCTCTAGTCGGGGGAGTCTACGAGCAGTACTTC. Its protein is CASSPLVGGVYEQYF.

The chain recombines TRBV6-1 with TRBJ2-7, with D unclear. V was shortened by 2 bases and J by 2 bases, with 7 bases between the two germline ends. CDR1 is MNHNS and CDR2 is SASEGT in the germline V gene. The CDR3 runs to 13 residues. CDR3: CASSEFGAYEQYF. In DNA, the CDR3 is TGTGCCAGCAGTGAATTCGGCGCCTACGAGCAGTACTTC.

The CDR3 protein is CATSGGRTNEKLFF. CDR3 DNA: TGTGCCACCAGCGGAGGGAGGACTAATGAAAAACTGTTTTTT. V is TRBV15 and J is TRBJ1-4; D is undetermined. V gave up 5 bases and J gave up 2 bases, with 9 bases separating them. The CDR3 has 14 amino acids. CDR1 LNHNV and CDR2 YYDKDF come from the germline V gene (reference sequence). The full variable domain, in which reference TRBV15 and TRBJ1-4 provide the parts outside the CDR3, is DAMVIQNPRYQVTQFGKPVTLSCSQTLNHNVMYWYQQKSSQAPKLLFHYYDKDFNNEADTPDNFQSRRPNTSFCFLDIRSPGLGDTAMYLCATSGGRTNEKLFFGSGTQLSVL.

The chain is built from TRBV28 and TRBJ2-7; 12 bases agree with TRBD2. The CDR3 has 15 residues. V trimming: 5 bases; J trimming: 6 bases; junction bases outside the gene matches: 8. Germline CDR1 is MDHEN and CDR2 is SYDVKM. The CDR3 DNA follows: TGTGCCAGCAGTCCTTATCTAGCGGGAGGGGGCGAGCAGTACTTC. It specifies CASSPYLAGGGEQYF.

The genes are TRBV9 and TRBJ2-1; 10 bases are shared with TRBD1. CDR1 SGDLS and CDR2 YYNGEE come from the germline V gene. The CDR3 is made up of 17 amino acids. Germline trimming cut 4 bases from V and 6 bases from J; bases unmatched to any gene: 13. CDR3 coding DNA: TGTGCCAGCAGCCCCCCGGCTGGACAGGGGGATATCAATGAGCAGTTCTTC. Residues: CASSPPAGQGDINEQFF.

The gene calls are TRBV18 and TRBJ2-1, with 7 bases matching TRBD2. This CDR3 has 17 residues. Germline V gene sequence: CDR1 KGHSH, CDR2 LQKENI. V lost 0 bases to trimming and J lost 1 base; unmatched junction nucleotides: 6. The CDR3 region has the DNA TGTGCCAGCTCACCACCGCAGAGTAGCGGGTCCTACAATGAGCAGTTCTTC. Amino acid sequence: CASSPPQSSGSYNEQFF.

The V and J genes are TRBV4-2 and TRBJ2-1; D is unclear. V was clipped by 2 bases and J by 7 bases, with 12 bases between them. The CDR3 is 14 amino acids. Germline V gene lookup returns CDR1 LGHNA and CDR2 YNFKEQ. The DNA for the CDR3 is TGTGCCAGCAGCCAACCAAACGAGCTAAATGAGCAGTTCTTC. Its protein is CASSQPNELNEQFF.

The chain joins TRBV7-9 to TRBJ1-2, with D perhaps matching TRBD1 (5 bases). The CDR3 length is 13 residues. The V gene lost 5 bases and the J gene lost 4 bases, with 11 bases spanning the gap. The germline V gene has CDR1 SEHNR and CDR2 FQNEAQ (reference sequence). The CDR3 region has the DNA TGTGCCAGCAGCGTCGGGACGACCTATGGCTACACCTTC. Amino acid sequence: CASSVGTTYGYTF.

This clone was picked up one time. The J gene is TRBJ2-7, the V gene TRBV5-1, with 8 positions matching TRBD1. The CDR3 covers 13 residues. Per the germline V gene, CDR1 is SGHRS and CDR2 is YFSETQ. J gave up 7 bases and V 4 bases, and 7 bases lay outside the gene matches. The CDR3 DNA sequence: TGCGCCAGCAGCGTAGGGACAGGAGGAGAGCAGTACTTC. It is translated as CASSVGTGGEQYF.

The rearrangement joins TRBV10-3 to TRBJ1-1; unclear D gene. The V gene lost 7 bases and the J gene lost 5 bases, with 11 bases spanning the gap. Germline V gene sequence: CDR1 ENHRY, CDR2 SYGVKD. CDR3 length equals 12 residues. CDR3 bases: TGTGCCATCAATTCCCCTCAGACTGAAGCTTTCTTT. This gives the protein CAINSPQTEAFF.

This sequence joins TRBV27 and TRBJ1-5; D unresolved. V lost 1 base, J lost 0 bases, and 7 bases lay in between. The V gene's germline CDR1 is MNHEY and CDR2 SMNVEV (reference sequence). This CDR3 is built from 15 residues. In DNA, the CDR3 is TGTGCCAGCAGTTTATTCGCAGCTAGCAATCAGCCCCAGCATTTT. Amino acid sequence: CASSLFAASNQPQHF.

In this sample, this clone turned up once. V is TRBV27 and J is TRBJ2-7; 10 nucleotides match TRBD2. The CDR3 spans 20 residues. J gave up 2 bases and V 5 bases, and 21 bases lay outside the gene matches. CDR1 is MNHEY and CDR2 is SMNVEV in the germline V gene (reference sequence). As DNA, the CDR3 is TGTGCCAGCAGTGATCCCTCCGGGACAGAGGAACTAGCGGGACCCTACGAGCAGTACTTC. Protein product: CASSDPSGTEELAGPYEQYF.

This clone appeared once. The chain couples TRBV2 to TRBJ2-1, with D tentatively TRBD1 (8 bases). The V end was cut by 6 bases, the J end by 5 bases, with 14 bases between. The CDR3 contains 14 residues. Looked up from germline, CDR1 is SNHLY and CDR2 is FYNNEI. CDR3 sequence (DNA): TGTGCCAGCAGGTTTACAGGGGGGGACAATGAGCAGTTCTTC. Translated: CASRFTGGDNEQFF.

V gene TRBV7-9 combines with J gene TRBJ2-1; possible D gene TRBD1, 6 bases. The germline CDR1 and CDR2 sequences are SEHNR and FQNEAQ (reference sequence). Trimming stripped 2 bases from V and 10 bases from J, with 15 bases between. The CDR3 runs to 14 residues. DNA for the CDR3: TGTGCCAGCAGCTTAATGGGCCAGGGGAAAGAGCAGTTCTTC. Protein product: CASSLMGQGKEQFF.

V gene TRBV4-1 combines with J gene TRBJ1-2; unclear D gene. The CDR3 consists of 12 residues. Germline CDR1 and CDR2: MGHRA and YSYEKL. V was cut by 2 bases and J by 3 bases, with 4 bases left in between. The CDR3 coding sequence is TGCGCCAGCAGCCAACCCGACTATGGCTACACCTTC. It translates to CASSQPDYGYTF.

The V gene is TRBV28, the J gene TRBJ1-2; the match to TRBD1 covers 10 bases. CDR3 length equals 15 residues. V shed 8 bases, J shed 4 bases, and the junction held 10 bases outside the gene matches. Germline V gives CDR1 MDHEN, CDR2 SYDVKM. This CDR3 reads CASLNWDRGFYGYTF. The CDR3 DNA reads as TGTGCCAGCCTGAATTGGGACAGGGGATTCTATGGCTACACCTTC.

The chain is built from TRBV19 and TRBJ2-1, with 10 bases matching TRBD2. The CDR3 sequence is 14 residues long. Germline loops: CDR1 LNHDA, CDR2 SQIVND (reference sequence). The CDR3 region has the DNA TGTGCGATAAGGCGGACTAGCGGCGACAATGAGCAGTTCTTC. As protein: CAIRRTSGDNEQFF.

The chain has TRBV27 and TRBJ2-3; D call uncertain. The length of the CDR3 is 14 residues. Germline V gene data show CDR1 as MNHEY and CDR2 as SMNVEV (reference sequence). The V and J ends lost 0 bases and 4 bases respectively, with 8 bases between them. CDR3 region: CASSLSGVADTQYF. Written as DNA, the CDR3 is TGTGCCAGCAGTTTATCTGGGGTTGCAGATACGCAGTATTTT.